One sample yielded the 21 T cell receptor beta chains listed below, sequenced in a study of CD8+ T cells in alopecia areata (dated by TCRdb to 2016 to 2019). Interpreted using the paper, the time point label stands for: more than three weeks on oral tofacitinib. Taken with the paper, the label for treatment or condition translates to: oral pan-JAK inhibitor, 5-10 mg twice daily. The protocol used for the library was the immunoSEQ multiplex PCR assay. RNA was extracted from all samples and reverse transcribed into cDNA, which served as template for TCR sequencing. The table was pulled from immuneACCESS by TCRdb, which kept in-frame rearrangements only. Such tables lose some clones; where checked, under half of the loss comes from unresolved V genes, and the rest has no known cause. This sample is represented by approximately 200,000 clones; approximately 60% of them were singletons. Of the sample, around 3.2% falls within the top ten clones.

The sequences come from CD4+ T cells sorted from blood, collected at week 4, from a patient treated with tofacitinib. Receptors were obtained from a human donor with alopecia areata.

The sample holds a few counts of this clone. The chain recombines TRBV7-9 with TRBJ1-5; D remains ambiguous. There are 12 residues in the CDR3. Germline V CDR1 and CDR2: SEHNR, FQNEAQ (reference sequence). V lost 1 base, J lost 9 bases, and 7 bases lay in between. CDR3 DNA sequence: TGTGCCAGCAGCTTAGAGGGTTGGCCCCAGCATTTT. Translation gives CASSLEGWPQHF.

The chain employs TRBV29-1 and TRBJ2-1; the D is unclear. This CDR3 has 14 residues. The germline gives CDR1 SQVTM, CDR2 ANQGSEA. Trimming pared 4 bases from V and 0 bases from J, leaving 10 bases between. The CDR3 spells CSVVRRSSYNEQFF. In DNA, the CDR3 is TGCAGCGTTGTCCGCCGTAGCTCCTACAATGAGCAGTTCTTC.

This sequence joins TRBV4-1 and TRBJ2-3; 16 nucleotides match TRBD2. Germline loops: CDR1 MGHRA, CDR2 YSYEKL. This CDR3 is built from 17 residues. V dropped 8 bases and J dropped 6; count of bases not matched to a gene: 11. CDR3 region: CASGTSGGASPPDTQYF. The CDR3 bases are TGCGCCAGCGGGACTAGCGGGGGGGCATCACCGCCGGATACGCAGTATTTT.

This clone was counted between two and nine times. V is TRBV10-3 and J is TRBJ2-2, with unresolved D. The V and J ends lost 8 bases and 6 bases respectively, with 7 bases between them. Germline V gene sequence: CDR1 ENHRY, CDR2 SYGVKD. This CDR3 region has 11 residues. The CDR3 loop reads CAIRQSGELFF. The CDR3 coding sequence is TGTGCCATCCGCCAATCCGGGGAGCTGTTTTTT.

The chain couples TRBV4-3 to TRBJ2-7, with no clear D. Between the trimmed V and J ends, which lost 0 bases and 2 bases, there was a span of 8 bases. Germline CDR1 and CDR2: LGHNA and YSLEER. CDR3 length: 14 residues. CDR3 nucleotide sequence: TGCGCCAGCAGCCAAGACCTTTGGGCCTACGAGCAGTACTTC. Its translation: CASSQDLWAYEQYF.

The V gene is TRBV27, the J gene TRBJ2-1; tentative D call: TRBD2 (5 bases). Germline V CDR1 and CDR2: MNHEY, SMNVEV (reference sequence). Trimming took 5 bases from V and 8 from J, leaving 16 bases between them. The CDR3 totals 14 residues. The CDR3 nucleotides are TGTGCCAGCAGTACTAGATCCCTTACGGATGAGCAGTTCTTC. This encodes CASSTRSLTDEQFF.

V usage is TRBV29-1 and J usage is TRBJ2-7; perhaps D is TRBD1 or TRBD2 (5 bases each). The CDR3 is made up of 11 amino acids. V gave up 4 bases and J gave up 5 bases, with 9 bases separating them. Per the germline V gene, CDR1 is SQVTM and CDR2 is ANQGSEA. The DNA for the CDR3 is TGCAGCGTTGGGGGGATCCACGAGCAGTACTTC. Translating it yields CSVGGIHEQYF.

Only a few counts were recorded for this clone. This chain joins TRBV7-9 and TRBJ1-2; D unresolved. V was pared by 6 bases and J by 2 bases, with 16 bases between. Germline lookup yields CDR1 SEHNR and CDR2 FQNEAQ (reference sequence). The CDR3 covers 15 residues. The CDR3, as DNA: TGTGCCAGCAGTTCTGCTAGAGAGGGAAACTATGGCTACACCTTC. Residues: CASSSAREGNYGYTF.

This clone was observed a few times. This chain links TRBV28 with TRBJ2-5, with 8 nucleotides matching TRBD2. The germline V gene encodes CDR1 MDHEN and CDR2 SYDVKM. V was clipped by 2 bases and J by 2 bases; unmatched bases: 4. The CDR3 runs to 15 residues. The CDR3 spells CASSLSGGGQETQYF. The CDR3 nucleotides read TGTGCCAGCAGTTTAAGCGGGGGAGGGCAAGAGACCCAGTACTTC.

The gene calls are TRBV30 and TRBJ2-7, with 7 bases fitting TRBD1. Per germline, CDR1 GTSNPN and CDR2 SVGIG (reference sequence). The CDR3 runs 14 residues. With 1 base clipped from V and 4 bases from J, the junction kept 7 bases outside the gene matches. CDR3 loop: CAWSAIQGRYEQYF. The CDR3 region has the DNA TGTGCCTGGAGTGCTATACAGGGGAGATACGAGCAGTACTTC.

The V gene is TRBV30, the J gene TRBJ1-2; D not resolved. CDR1 is GTSNPN, CDR2 SVGIG, per germline (reference sequence). V was cut by 0 bases and J by 4 bases, with 15 bases left in between. This CDR3 spans 15 amino acids. The CDR3 DNA reads TGTGCCTGGAGTGTACGTGGCTCTTTTACCTATGGCTACACCTTC. Translating it yields CAWSVRGSFTYGYTF. Together with reference TRBV30 and TRBJ1-2, the CDR3 gives the full variable domain: SQTIHQWPATLVQPVGSPLSLECTVEGTSNPNLYWYRQAAGRGLQLLFYSVGIGQISSEVPQNLSASRPQDRQFILSSKKLLLSDSGFYLCAWSVRGSFTYGYTFGSGTRLTVV.

This clone came up a few times. The rearrangement links TRBV29-1 to TRBJ2-2, with a weak D call TRBD1 (6 bases). The length of the CDR3 is 13 residues. The V and J ends lost 6 bases and 3 bases respectively, with 11 bases between them. Germline V gene lookup returns CDR1 SQVTM and CDR2 ANQGSEA. CDR3: CSVGARDTGELFF. The CDR3, as DNA: TGCAGCGTGGGGGCCAGGGACACCGGGGAGCTGTTTTTT.

The chain couples TRBV30 to TRBJ1-2, with D perhaps TRBD1 (5 bases). This CDR3 spans 14 amino acids. The ends were cut back, 4 bases at V and 4 bases at J, with 16 bases in the middle. Germline V gene data show CDR1 as GTSNPN and CDR2 as SVGIG (reference sequence). In DNA form, the CDR3 reads TGTGCCTGGACTAACAGACCCGACAGCTATGGCTACACCTTC. It translates to CAWTNRPDSYGYTF. Full variable domain (rest looked up from reference TRBV30 and TRBJ1-2): SQTIHQWPATLVQPVGSPLSLECTVEGTSNPNLYWYRQAAGRGLQLLFYSVGIGQISSEVPQNLSASRPQDRQFILSSKKLLLSDSGFYLCAWTNRPDSYGYTFGSGTRLTVV.

V gene TRBV25-1 combines with J gene TRBJ1-1; tentative D call: TRBD1 (6 bases). The CDR3 covers 16 residues. The germline V gene encodes CDR1 MGHDK and CDR2 SYGVNS. V lost 8 bases, J lost 7 bases, and 26 bases lay in between. CDR3 sequence (DNA): TGTGCCAGCTCGGAGGGGGGTAGGGGACGATTAGTTGAAGCTTTCTTT. Its protein is CASSEGGRGRLVEAFF.

This clone came up a few times. The V gene is TRBV2, the J gene TRBJ2-7; no definite D call. Trimming took off 3 bases at V and 6 bases at J, with 12 bases between the two ends. CDR1 is SNHLY and CDR2 is FYNNEI in the germline V gene. This CDR3 region has 13 residues. Here the CDR3 DNA reads TGTGCCAGCAGTGAGACCCAGAGGACCGAGCAGTACTTC. It codes for CASSETQRTEQYF.

This chain joins TRBV30 and TRBJ2-1, with a tentative D call TRBD1 (6 bases). Germline V gene data show CDR1 as GTSNPN and CDR2 as SVGIG (reference sequence). V lost 3 bases, J lost 4 bases, and 10 bases lay in between. This CDR3 comprises 13 residues. CDR3 protein: CAWRQGPYNEQFF. For the CDR3, the DNA is TGTGCCTGGAGGCAGGGGCCTTACAATGAGCAGTTCTTC.

The chain carries TRBV5-6 and TRBJ2-3; no reliable D call. The CDR3 extends over 13 amino acids. Between the trimmed V and J ends, which lost 0 bases and 5 bases, there was a span of 7 bases. Looked up from germline, CDR1 is SGHDT and CDR2 is YYEEEE. The DNA for the CDR3 is TGTGCCAGCAGCTTGGAGGTGAGAGATACGCAGTATTTT. This codes for CASSLEVRDTQYF.

The chain has TRBV29-1 and TRBJ2-5, with no clear D. Trimming shortened V by 4 bases and J by 1 base, and 16 bases separated the two germline ends. The CDR3 consists of 15 residues. Per the germline V gene, CDR1 is SQVTM and CDR2 is ANQGSEA. The DNA for the CDR3 is TGCAGCGTTGTCACGTCGGCGCGGACCCAAGAGACCCAGTACTTC. Amino acids: CSVVTSARTQETQYF.

The V gene is TRBV6-5, the J gene TRBJ2-7; D may be TRBD1 (6 bases). The CDR3 has 14 amino acids. Germline V gene sequence: CDR1 MNHEY, CDR2 SVGAGI. Trimming stripped 8 bases from V and 3 bases from J, with 17 bases between. The CDR3 is CASRKGQGSYEQYF. CDR3 nucleotide sequence: TGTGCCAGCCGAAAGGGGCAGGGGAGCTACGAGCAGTACTTC.

The CDR3 sequence is CASTTDGPYEQYF. The CDR3 bases are TGTGCCAGCACCACGGACGGACCCTACGAGCAGTACTTC. The chain uses TRBV2 and TRBJ2-7; D remains ambiguous. Deletions cut 7 bases from V and 2 bases from J, with 12 bases between. The CDR3 is made up of 13 amino acids. Looked up from germline, CDR1 is SNHLY and CDR2 is FYNNEI.

The chain is built from TRBV5-6 and TRBJ1-2, with a weak D call TRBD1 (5 bases). Between the trimmed V and J ends, which lost 2 bases and 4 bases, there was a span of 12 bases. Germline CDR1 and CDR2: SGHDT and YYEEEE. This CDR3 region has 14 residues. This CDR3 reads CASSLGTELYGYTF. The CDR3 coding sequence is TGTGCCAGCAGCTTAGGGACCGAGCTCTATGGCTACACCTTC.